Below, 7 T cell receptor beta chains from the same sample are listed, as sequenced in a study of blood T cell repertoires in COVID-19. Clones were read by immunoSEQ multiplex PCR, and TCRdb kept only the in-frame ones, dropping some. The sample has about 110,000 clones; over 75% are singletons. The sample taken for sequencing was peripheral blood. The receptors here all came from a man aged 70 or older with active or convalescent COVID-19.

The chain joins TRBV24-1 to TRBJ2-1; TRBD1 aligns across 9 bases. V lost 2 bases to trimming and J lost 6 bases; unmatched junction nucleotides: 4. The CDR3 spans 15 residues. Germline assignment: CDR1 KGHDR and CDR2 SFDVKD. DNA for the CDR3: TGTGCCACCAGTGATTCAAGACAGGGGGGCAATGAGCAGTTCTTC. It is translated as CATSDSRQGGNEQFF.

This chain links TRBV20-1 with TRBJ1-4, with D possibly being TRBD1 (6 bases). CDR1 is DFQATT and CDR2 is SNEGSKA in the germline V gene (reference sequence). The CDR3 has 11 residues. Between the trimmed V and J ends, which lost 5 bases and 11 bases, there was a span of 12 bases. CDR3 coding DNA: TGCAGTGCTGTTAAGGGGGGGAAACTGTTTTTT. Protein sequence: CSAVKGGKLFF.

The chain links TRBV6-1 to TRBJ1-1; a possible D gene is TRBD1 (5 bases). This CDR3 spans 14 amino acids. Germline CDR1 and CDR2: MNHNS and SASEGT. The V end lost 1 base, the J end lost 4 bases, and 10 bases lay between the germline ends. The CDR3, as DNA: TGTGCCAGCAGTGAAGGGGGCGCGGTCACTGAAGCTTTCTTT. Its protein is CASSEGGAVTEAFF.

The chain uses TRBV2 and TRBJ1-1; 8 nucleotides agree with TRBD1. The germline gives CDR1 SNHLY, CDR2 FYNNEI. CDR3 size: 14 residues. V was pared by 4 bases and J by 5 bases, with 6 bases of the junction left unmatched. CDR3 nucleotide sequence: TGTGCCAGCAGTGTCCAGGGGGCGGGAACTGAAGCTTTCTTT. This codes for CASSVQGAGTEAFF.

The rearrangement joins TRBV4-2 to TRBJ1-2; a weak D match, TRBD1 (5 bases). CDR3 length: 13 residues. The V gene lost 5 bases and the J gene lost 8 bases, with 15 bases spanning the gap. Germline CDR1 and CDR2: LGHNA and YNFKEQ. This CDR3 is CASSYDGGEGYTF. For the CDR3, the DNA is TGTGCCAGCAGCTATGACGGAGGGGAGGGCTACACCTTC.

The chain employs TRBV14 and TRBJ2-7; possible D gene TRBD1, 5 bases. CDR1 and CDR2 (germline): SGHDN, FVKESK. V lost 4 bases and J lost 2, with 18 bases in between. The CDR3 is made up of 16 amino acids. This CDR3 is CASSPARTFRPYEQYF. The CDR3 DNA follows: TGTGCCAGCAGCCCGGCTCGGACATTCCGTCCCTACGAGCAGTACTTC.

The rearrangement uses TRBV5-6 and TRBJ1-2, with 7 bases fitting TRBD1. This CDR3 comprises 14 residues. Germline loops: CDR1 SGHDT, CDR2 YYEEEE. J lost 4 bases, V lost 3 bases, and 6 bases had no gene match. CDR3 amino acids: CASSSPGTVYGYTF. The CDR3 coding sequence is TGTGCCAGCAGCTCGCCCGGGACAGTCTATGGCTACACCTTC.